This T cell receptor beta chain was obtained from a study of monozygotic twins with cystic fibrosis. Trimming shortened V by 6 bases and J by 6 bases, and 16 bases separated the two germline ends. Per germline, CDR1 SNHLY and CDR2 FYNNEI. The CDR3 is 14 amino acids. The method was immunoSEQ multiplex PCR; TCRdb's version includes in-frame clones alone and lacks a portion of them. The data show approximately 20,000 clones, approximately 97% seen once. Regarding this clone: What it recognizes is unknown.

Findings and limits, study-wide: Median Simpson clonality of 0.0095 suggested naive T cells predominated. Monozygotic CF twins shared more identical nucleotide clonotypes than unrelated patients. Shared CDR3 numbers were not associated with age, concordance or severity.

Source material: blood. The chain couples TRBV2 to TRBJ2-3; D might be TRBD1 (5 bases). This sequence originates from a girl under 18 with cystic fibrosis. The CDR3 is CASSPNPRVDTQYF. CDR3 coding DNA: TGTGCCAGCAGCCCAAATCCCAGGGTGGATACGCAGTATTTT.